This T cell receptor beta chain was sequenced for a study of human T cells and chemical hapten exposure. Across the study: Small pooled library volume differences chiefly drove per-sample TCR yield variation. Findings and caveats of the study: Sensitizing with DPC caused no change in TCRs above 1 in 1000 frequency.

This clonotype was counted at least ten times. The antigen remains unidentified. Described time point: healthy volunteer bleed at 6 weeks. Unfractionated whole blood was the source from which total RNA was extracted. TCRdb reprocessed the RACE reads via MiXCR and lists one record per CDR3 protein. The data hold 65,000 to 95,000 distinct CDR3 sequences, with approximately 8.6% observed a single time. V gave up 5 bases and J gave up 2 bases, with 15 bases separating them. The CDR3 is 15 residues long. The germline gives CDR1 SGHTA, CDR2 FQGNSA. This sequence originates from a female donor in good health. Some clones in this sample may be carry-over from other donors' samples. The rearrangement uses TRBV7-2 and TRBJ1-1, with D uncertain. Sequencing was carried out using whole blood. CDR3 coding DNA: TGTGCCAGCAGCGCAGCTAGCGGACGAAACACTGAAGCTTTCTTT. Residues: CASSAASGRNTEAFF.